The present entry profiles one T cell receptor (beta chain) with its context. The data derive from a study of blood T cell repertoires in COVID-19. Across the whole study: Spain, Italy and the United States supplied samples that represented acute and convalescent COVID-19. Nucleic acid was either cDNA or gDNA, and it came from T cells, B-cell-depleted T cells, or PBMCs.

Per the study methods: Amplification of reference gene primers provided the estimated nucleated cell counts. Using immunoSEQ multiplex PCR, the repertoire was profiled, and TCRdb retains in-frame clones only, with some absent. V and J calls and clone size are given by that table; D and trimming were obtained from the DNA. The sample carries hundreds of thousands of clones, around 88% recorded once. CDR1 and CDR2 (germline): SGHTA, FQGNSA. The V end lost 2 bases, the J end lost 2 bases, and 7 bases lay between the germline ends. This CDR3 region has 13 residues. Material for sequencing was peripheral blood. This receptor was obtained from a young woman with COVID-19, enrolled during active disease. The chain has TRBV7-2 and TRBJ2-7; no firm D call. CDR3 DNA sequence: TGTGCCAGCAGCTTAAACGGAGCCTACGAGCAGTACGTC. As protein: CASSLNGAYEQYV.